Listed below are T cell receptor beta chains from one sample, sequenced in a study of blood T cells in healthy people across ages. TCRdb used MiXCR to reprocess the 5' RACE reads, holding one entry per CDR3 protein. The profile shows about a million distinct CDR3 sequences, about 53% of them singletons. The sequencing sample was made of blood. The origin of the receptors is an older woman in good health. The CDR3 runs from the conserved cysteine through the conserved F or W. Each record gives: V gene, clone size, D gene, J gene, CDR3 protein, CDR3 DNA. The D gene is left open where the match is weak. Not every row has a clone size; where given, it reads once, few, many or a size class.

v_gene: TRBV18
abundance: -
d_gene: -
j_gene: TRBJ2-5
CDR3aa: CASSPSQGRQETQYF
CDR3nt: TGTGCCAGCTCACCATCCCAGGGTCGCCAAGAGACCCAGTACTTC

v_gene: TRBV9
abundance: -
d_gene: TRBD2
j_gene: TRBJ2-5
CDR3aa: CASSASGAGETQYF
CDR3nt: TGTGCCAGCAGCGCTAGCGGGGCGGGAGAGACCCAGTACTTC

v_gene: TRBV28
abundance: -
d_gene: -
j_gene: TRBJ1-2
CDR3aa: CASSFGRGGNRYTF
CDR3nt: TGTGCCAGCAGTTTCGGCCGCGGTGGGAACCGCTACACCTTC

v_gene: TRBV5-1
abundance: few
d_gene: -
j_gene: TRBJ2-7
CDR3aa: CASSLDGPGEQYF
CDR3nt: TGCGCCAGCAGCTTGGATGGGCCCGGGGAGCAGTACTTC

v_gene: TRBV6-6
abundance: -
d_gene: TRBD2
j_gene: TRBJ2-5
CDR3aa: CASTEPGRGKETQYF
CDR3nt: TGTGCCAGCACCGAACCCGGGCGGGGGAAAGAGACCCAGTACTTC

v_gene: TRBV2
abundance: -
d_gene: TRBD2
j_gene: TRBJ2-5
CDR3aa: CATGLAFETQYF
CDR3nt: TGTGCCACAGGACTAGCTTTTGAGACCCAGTACTTC

v_gene: TRBV7-9
abundance: -
d_gene: TRBD2
j_gene: TRBJ2-7
CDR3aa: CASSKPTSGRAYEQYF
CDR3nt: TGTGCCAGCAGCAAACCGACTAGCGGGAGGGCCTACGAGCAGTACTTC

v_gene: TRBV4-1
abundance: -
d_gene: TRBD2
j_gene: TRBJ2-7
CDR3aa: CANSALAGAYEQYF
CDR3nt: TGCGCCAACAGCGCCCTAGCGGGAGCCTACGAGCAGTACTTC

v_gene: TRBV10-3
abundance: -
d_gene: -
j_gene: TRBJ1-5
CDR3aa: CAISDSGQPQHF
CDR3nt: TGTGCCATCAGTGATTCCGGTCAGCCCCAGCATTTT

v_gene: TRBV4-1
abundance: -
d_gene: TRBD1
j_gene: TRBJ2-2
CDR3aa: CASSLIPGQGAAGELFF
CDR3nt: TGCGCCAGCAGCCTTATACCGGGACAGGGGGCGGCCGGGGAGCTGTTTTTT

v_gene: TRBV6-5
abundance: few
d_gene: TRBD1
j_gene: TRBJ2-4
CDR3aa: CASRRQGARAKNIQYF
CDR3nt: TGTGCCAGCAGGAGACAGGGGGCACGGGCCAAAAACATTCAGTACTTC

v_gene: TRBV3-1
abundance: many
d_gene: -
j_gene: TRBJ2-7
CDR3aa: CASSQAVGPWEQYF
CDR3nt: TGTGCCAGCAGCCAAGCAGTAGGACCCTGGGAGCAGTACTTC

v_gene: TRBV6-4
abundance: few
d_gene: -
j_gene: TRBJ2-5
CDR3aa: CASSDGGILQETQYF
CDR3nt: TGTGCCAGCAGTGACGGGGGGATCTTACAAGAGACCCAGTACTTC

v_gene: TRBV5-1
abundance: few
d_gene: -
j_gene: TRBJ2-3
CDR3aa: CASSLAPGDSDTQYF
CDR3nt: TGCGCCAGCAGCTTGGCCCCGGGAGACTCGGATACGCAGTATTTT

v_gene: TRBV7-5
abundance: few
d_gene: -
j_gene: TRBJ2-5
CDR3aa: CISVSEAQAQETQYF
CDR3nt: -

v_gene: TRBV6-6
abundance: -
d_gene: -
j_gene: TRBJ2-7
CDR3aa: CASSFGPYGQYF
CDR3nt: TGTGCCAGCAGTTTTGGACCGTACGGGCAGTACTTC

v_gene: TRBV21-1
abundance: -
d_gene: -
j_gene: TRBJ2-7
CDR3aa: CASSNLPVIEQYF
CDR3nt: TGTGCCAGCAGCAATTTACCAGTGATCGAGCAGTACTTC

v_gene: TRBV2
abundance: -
d_gene: -
j_gene: TRBJ1-5
CDR3aa: CASSEAGVFGNQPQHF
CDR3nt: TGTGCCAGCAGTGAAGCCGGTGTATTCGGGAATCAGCCCCAGCATTTT

v_gene: TRBV29-1
abundance: -
d_gene: -
j_gene: TRBJ2-1
CDR3aa: CSVEGGIGREQFF
CDR3nt: TGCAGCGTTGAAGGTGGAATTGGCCGTGAGCAGTTCTTC

v_gene: TRBV7-9
abundance: few
d_gene: -
j_gene: TRBJ2-4
CDR3aa: CASSPGSWAKNIQYF
CDR3nt: TGTGCCAGCAGTCCCGGGAGCTGGGCCAAAAACATTCAGTACTTC

v_gene: TRBV7-9
abundance: few
d_gene: TRBD1
j_gene: TRBJ2-5
CDR3aa: CASSTRTGQGRRDQETQYF
CDR3nt: TGTGCCAGTAGCACAAGAACGGGACAGGGAAGAAGGGACCAAGAGACCCAGTACTTC

v_gene: TRBV28
abundance: -
d_gene: -
j_gene: TRBJ2-3
CDR3aa: CASSSATDTQYF
CDR3nt: TGTGCCAGCAGCTCCGCCACAGATACGCAGTATTTT

v_gene: TRBV11-2
abundance: -
d_gene: -
j_gene: TRBJ2-2
CDR3aa: CASSWISGLVTGELFF
CDR3nt: TGTGCCAGCAGCTGGATCTCCGGGCTCGTCACCGGGGAGCTGTTTTTT

v_gene: TRBV28
abundance: -
d_gene: TRBD2
j_gene: TRBJ2-3
CDR3aa: CASRPPGLATIDTQYF
CDR3nt: TGTGCCAGCCGACCCCCGGGACTAGCGACCATAGATACGCAGTATTTT

v_gene: TRBV18
abundance: many
d_gene: -
j_gene: TRBJ2-7
CDR3aa: CASSPGGYEQYF
CDR3nt: TGTGCCAGCAGCCCAGGCGGCTACGAGCAGTACTTC

v_gene: TRBV21-1
abundance: -
d_gene: -
j_gene: TRBJ2-1
CDR3aa: CASSKVPGQGAIFKWPEQFF
CDR3nt: TGTGCCAGCAGCAAAGTACCGGGACAGGGGGCCATTTTTAAGTGGCCTGAGCAGTTCTTC

v_gene: TRBV5-1
abundance: -
d_gene: TRBD1
j_gene: TRBJ1-2
CDR3aa: CTSSRDRGYGYTF
CDR3nt: TGCACCAGCAGCCGGGACAGGGGCTATGGCTACACCTTC

v_gene: TRBV19
abundance: -
d_gene: -
j_gene: TRBJ2-1
CDR3aa: CASSGGRNGQQFF
CDR3nt: TGTGCCAGTAGTGGGGGCCGAAACGGGCAGCAGTTCTTC

v_gene: TRBV18
abundance: few
d_gene: -
j_gene: TRBJ2-7
CDR3aa: CASSPFRGWEQYF
CDR3nt: TGTGCCAGCTCACCGTTCAGGGGATGGGAGCAGTACTTC

v_gene: TRBV29-1
abundance: -
d_gene: -
j_gene: TRBJ1-2
CDR3aa: CSVGGQPDRYGYTF
CDR3nt: TGCAGCGTTGGAGGGCAGCCCGATCGCTATGGCTACACCTTC

v_gene: TRBV24-1
abundance: few
d_gene: -
j_gene: TRBJ2-3
CDR3aa: CATSDLRVGTDTQYF
CDR3nt: TGTGCCACCAGTGATTTGAGGGTTGGCACAGATACGCAGTATTTT

v_gene: TRBV20-1
abundance: -
d_gene: -
j_gene: TRBJ2-7
CDR3aa: CSARDGGGRSYEQYF
CDR3nt: TGCAGTGCTAGAGATGGGGGAGGTAGGTCCTACGAGCAGTACTTC

v_gene: TRBV11-2
abundance: few
d_gene: TRBD2
j_gene: TRBJ2-5
CDR3aa: CASSLVAGVGGTQYF
CDR3nt: TGTGCCAGCAGCTTAGTAGCGGGAGTTGGTGGGACCCAGTACTTC

v_gene: TRBV5-1
abundance: -
d_gene: TRBD2
j_gene: TRBJ2-1
CDR3aa: CASTGGGTMGGEQFF
CDR3nt: TGCGCCAGCACCGGCGGAGGGACTATGGGTGGTGAGCAGTTCTTC

v_gene: TRBV19
abundance: -
d_gene: -
j_gene: TRBJ2-3
CDR3aa: CASSNPGRISDTQYF
CDR3nt: TGTGCCAGTAGTAACCCGGGACGAATCTCAGATACGCAGTATTTT

v_gene: TRBV3-1
abundance: few
d_gene: -
j_gene: TRBJ2-1
CDR3aa: CASSQYSVALSFF
CDR3nt: TGTGCCAGCAGCCAATATAGCGTGGCTCTATCGTTCTTC

v_gene: TRBV27
abundance: -
d_gene: -
j_gene: TRBJ2-1
CDR3aa: CASSFAGSVYNEQFF
CDR3nt: TGTGCCAGCAGTTTTGCGGGCAGCGTCTACAATGAGCAGTTCTTC